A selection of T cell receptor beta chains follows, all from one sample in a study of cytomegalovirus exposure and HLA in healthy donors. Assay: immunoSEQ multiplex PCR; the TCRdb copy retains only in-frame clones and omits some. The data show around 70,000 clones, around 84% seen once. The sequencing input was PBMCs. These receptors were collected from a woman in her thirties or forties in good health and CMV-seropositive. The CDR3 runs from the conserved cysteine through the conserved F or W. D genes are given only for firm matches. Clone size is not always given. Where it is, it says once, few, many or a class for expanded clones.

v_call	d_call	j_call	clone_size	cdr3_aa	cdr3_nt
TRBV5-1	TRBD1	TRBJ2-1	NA	CASSQGGWNEQFF	TGCGCCAGCAGCCAAGGGGGCTGGAATGAGCAGTTCTTC
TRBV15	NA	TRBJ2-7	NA	CATSKDSISYEQYF	TGTGCCACCAGTAAAGACAGCATCTCCTACGAGCAGTACTTC
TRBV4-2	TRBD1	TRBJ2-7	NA	CASSPSLRDRVYEQYF	TGTGCCAGCAGCCCAAGCCTCCGGGACAGGGTCTACGAGCAGTACTTC
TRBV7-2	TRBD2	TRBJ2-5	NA	CASSLRGLAEETQYF	TGTGCCAGCAGCTTACGGGGACTAGCGGAAGAGACCCAGTACTTC
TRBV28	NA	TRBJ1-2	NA	CASNGVNYGYTF	TGTGCCAGCAACGGAGTTAACTATGGCTACACCTTC
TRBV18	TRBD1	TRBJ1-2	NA	CASSRDRGRDHYGYTF	TGTGCCAGCTCACGGGACAGGGGAAGGGACCACTATGGCTACACCTTC
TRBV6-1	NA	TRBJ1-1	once	CASSEQEGIEAFF	TGTGCCAGCAGTGAACAGGAGGGCATTGAAGCTTTCTTT
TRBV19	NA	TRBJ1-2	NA	CASTLGRDGYTF	TGTGCCAGTACCCTAGGGCGGGATGGCTACACCTTC
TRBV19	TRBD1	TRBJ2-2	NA	CASRPSTGGDGELFF	TGTGCCAGTAGGCCTTCGACAGGGGGAGACGGGGAGCTGTTTTTT
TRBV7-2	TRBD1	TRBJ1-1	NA	CASRTGTGVTEAFF	TGTGCCAGCCGCACCGGGACAGGGGTCACTGAAGCTTTCTTT